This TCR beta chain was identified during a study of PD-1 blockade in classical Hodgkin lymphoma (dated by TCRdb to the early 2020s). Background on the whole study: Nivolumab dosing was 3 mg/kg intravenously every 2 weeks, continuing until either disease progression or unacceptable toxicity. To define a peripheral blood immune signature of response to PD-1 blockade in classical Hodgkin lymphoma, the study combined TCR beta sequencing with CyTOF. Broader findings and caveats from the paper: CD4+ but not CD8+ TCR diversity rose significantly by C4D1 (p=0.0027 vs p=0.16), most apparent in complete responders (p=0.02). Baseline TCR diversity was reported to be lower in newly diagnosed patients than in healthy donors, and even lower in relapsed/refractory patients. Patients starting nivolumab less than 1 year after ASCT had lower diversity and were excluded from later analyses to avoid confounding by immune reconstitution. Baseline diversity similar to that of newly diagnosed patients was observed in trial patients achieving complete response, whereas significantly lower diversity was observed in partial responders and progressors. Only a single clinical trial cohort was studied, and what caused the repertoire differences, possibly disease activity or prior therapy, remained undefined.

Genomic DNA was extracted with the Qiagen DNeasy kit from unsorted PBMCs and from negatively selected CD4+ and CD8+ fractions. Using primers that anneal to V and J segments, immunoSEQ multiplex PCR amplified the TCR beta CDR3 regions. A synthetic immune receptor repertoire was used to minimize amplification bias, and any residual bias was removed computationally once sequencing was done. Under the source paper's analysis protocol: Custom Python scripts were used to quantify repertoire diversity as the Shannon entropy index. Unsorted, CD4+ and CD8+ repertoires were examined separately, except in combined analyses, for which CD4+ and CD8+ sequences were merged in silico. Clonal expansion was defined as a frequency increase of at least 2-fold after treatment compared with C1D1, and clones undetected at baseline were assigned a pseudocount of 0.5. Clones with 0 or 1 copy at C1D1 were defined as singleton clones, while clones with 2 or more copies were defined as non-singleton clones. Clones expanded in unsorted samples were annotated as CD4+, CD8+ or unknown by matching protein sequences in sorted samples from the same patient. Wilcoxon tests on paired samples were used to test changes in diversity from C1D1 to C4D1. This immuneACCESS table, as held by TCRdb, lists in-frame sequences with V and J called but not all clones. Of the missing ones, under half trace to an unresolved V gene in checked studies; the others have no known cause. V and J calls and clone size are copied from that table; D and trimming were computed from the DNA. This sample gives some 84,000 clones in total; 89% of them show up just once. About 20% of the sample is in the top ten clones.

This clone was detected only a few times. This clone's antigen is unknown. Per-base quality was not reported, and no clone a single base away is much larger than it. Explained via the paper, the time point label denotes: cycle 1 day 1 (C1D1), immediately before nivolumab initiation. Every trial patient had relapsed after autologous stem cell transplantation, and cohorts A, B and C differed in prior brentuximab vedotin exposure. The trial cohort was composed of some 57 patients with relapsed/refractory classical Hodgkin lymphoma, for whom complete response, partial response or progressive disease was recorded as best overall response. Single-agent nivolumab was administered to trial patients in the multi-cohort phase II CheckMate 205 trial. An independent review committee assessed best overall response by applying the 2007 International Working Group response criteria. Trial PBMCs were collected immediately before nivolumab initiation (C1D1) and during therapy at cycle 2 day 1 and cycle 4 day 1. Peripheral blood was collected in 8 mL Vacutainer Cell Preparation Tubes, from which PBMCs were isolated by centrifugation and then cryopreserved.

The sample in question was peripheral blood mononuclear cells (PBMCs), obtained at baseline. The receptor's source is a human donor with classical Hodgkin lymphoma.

The DNA is as follows: TGTGCCTGGAGTTGGACCGGGTATGAAGCTTTCTTT. Translated, this gives CAWSWTGYEAFF. The sequence links TRBV30 to TRBJ1-1; the D gene identity is not certain. Including the terminal cysteine and phenylalanine, the CDR3 comprises 12 residues. Of the read, only the CDR3 DNA is kept; its 36 bases are in frame from base 1. The junction carries 11 bases between V and J, which are trimmed by 2 bases and 7 bases respectively. As encoded in the germline V gene (reference sequence), CDR1 is GTSNPN while CDR2 is SVGIG.